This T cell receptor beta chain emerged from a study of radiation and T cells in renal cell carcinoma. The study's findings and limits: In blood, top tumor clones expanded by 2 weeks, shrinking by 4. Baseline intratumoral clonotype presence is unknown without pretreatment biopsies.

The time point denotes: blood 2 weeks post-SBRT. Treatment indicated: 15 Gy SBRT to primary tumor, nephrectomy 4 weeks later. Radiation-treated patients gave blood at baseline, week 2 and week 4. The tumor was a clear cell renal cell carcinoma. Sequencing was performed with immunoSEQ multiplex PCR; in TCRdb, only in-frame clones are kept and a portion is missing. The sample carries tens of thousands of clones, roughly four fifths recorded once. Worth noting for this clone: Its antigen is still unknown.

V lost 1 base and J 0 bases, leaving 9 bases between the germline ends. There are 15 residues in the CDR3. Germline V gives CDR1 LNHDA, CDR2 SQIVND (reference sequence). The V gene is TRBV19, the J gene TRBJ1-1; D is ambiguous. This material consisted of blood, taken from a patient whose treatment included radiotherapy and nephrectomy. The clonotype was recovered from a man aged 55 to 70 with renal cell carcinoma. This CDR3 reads CASSIGDLLNTEAFF. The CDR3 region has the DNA TGTGCCAGTAGTATAGGAGATCTACTGAACACTGAAGCTTTCTTT.